This T cell receptor (beta chain) was sequenced for a study of blood T cell repertoires in COVID-19. Background on the study: Samples representing acute and convalescent COVID-19 were sourced from the United States, Italy and Spain.

Per the original methods: By means of reference gene primer amplification, nucleated cell counts were estimated. Only in-frame clones appear in the TCRdb table, and some are missing; sequencing was by immunoSEQ multiplex PCR. The V and J calls and the clone size are those of that table, but D and trimming were determined from the DNA. The table shows 140,000 or so clones, with about 87% occurring only once. After removal of 1 base from V and 2 bases from J, the junction contained 4 bases not matched to a gene. This CDR3 spans 16 amino acids. Germline CDR1 is SEHNR and CDR2 is FQNEAQ (reference sequence).

The sequence came from a woman aged 45-65 years with active or convalescent COVID-19. The chain combines TRBV7-9 with TRBJ1-2; TRBD1 matches at 10 bases. The sample taken for sequencing was peripheral blood. The CDR3 spells CASSLGGGQGNYGYTF. CDR3 in DNA: TGTGCCAGCAGCTTAGGCGGGGGACAGGGGAACTATGGCTACACCTTC.